Given below is one T cell receptor (beta chain) in context. The germline gives CDR1 SEHNR, CDR2 FQNEAQ (reference sequence). After removal of 5 bases from V and 2 bases from J, the junction contained 12 bases not matched to a gene. CDR3 length equals 18 residues. This sample stems from a study of blood T cell repertoires in COVID-19. Study context: Sites in the United States, Italy and Spain provided acute and convalescent COVID-19 samples. The cDNA or gDNA used as material had been derived from T cells, B-cell-depleted T cells, or PBMCs.

The authors' processing: Researchers report that nucleated cell counts were estimated from reference gene primer amplification. The protocol was immunoSEQ multiplex PCR, while the TCRdb copy is restricted to in-frame clones and leaves out a portion. Clone size and V and J calls were adopted from that table, with D and trimming inferred from the DNA. The table records some 380,000 clones, around 87% of them present only once. This receptor was identified in a man aged 18 to 30 with active or convalescent COVID-19. This chain joins TRBV7-9 and TRBJ2-1, with 10 nucleotides matching TRBD2. Sample: peripheral blood. The CDR3 spells CASSPGPVSGGTYNEQFF. DNA of the CDR3: TGTGCCAGCAGCCCTGGACCCGTTAGCGGGGGGACCTACAATGAGCAGTTCTTC.